This T cell receptor (beta chain) was retrieved from a study of blood T cell repertoires in COVID-19. Turning to the study itself: In each case, the material was cDNA or gDNA derived from T cells, B-cell-depleted T cells, or PBMCs.

As processed by the authors: Counts of nucleated cells, estimated from reference gene primer amplification, were obtained. Generated by immunoSEQ multiplex PCR, the TCRdb table keeps only in-frame clones and is missing some. The V and J calls and clone size come from that table; D and trimming were worked out from the DNA. Of 100,000 to 110,000 clones in the sample, approximately 80% were seen once. Germline CDR1 SGHNT, CDR2 YENEEA. Trimming cost V 2 bases and J 7 bases; bases outside gene matches: 11. The CDR3 length is 15 residues. This rearrangement joins TRBV11-3 to TRBJ2-7; 7 bases agree with TRBD2. The TCR originated in a man aged 45 to 65 with active or convalescent COVID-19. Sequenced material: peripheral blood. Written as DNA, the CDR3 is TGTGCCAGCAGCTTAAAAGGTGAAGCGGGGTGGGAGCAGTACTTC. Encoded protein: CASSLKGEAGWEQYF.